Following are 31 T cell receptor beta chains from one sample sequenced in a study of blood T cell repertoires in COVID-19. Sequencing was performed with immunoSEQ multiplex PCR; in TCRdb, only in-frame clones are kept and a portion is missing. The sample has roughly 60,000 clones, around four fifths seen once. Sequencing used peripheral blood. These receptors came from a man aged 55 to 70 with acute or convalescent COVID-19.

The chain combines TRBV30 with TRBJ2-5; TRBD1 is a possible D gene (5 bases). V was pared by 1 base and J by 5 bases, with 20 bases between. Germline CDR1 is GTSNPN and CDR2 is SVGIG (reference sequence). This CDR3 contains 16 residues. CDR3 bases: TGTGCCTGGAGTGCCCAGACAGTCTCCTTCAGGGAGACCCAGTACTTC. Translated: CAWSAQTVSFRETQYF.

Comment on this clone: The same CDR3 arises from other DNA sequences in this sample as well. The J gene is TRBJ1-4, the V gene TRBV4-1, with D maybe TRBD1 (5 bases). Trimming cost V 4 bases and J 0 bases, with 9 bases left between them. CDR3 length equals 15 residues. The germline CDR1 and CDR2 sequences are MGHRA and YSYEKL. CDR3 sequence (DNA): TGCGCCAGCAGCCGCACAGGCGCAACTAATGAAAAACTGTTTTTT. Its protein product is CASSRTGATNEKLFF.

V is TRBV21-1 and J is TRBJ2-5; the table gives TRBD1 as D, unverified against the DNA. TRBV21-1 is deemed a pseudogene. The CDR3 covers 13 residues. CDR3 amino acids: CASSYRDRPRLYF. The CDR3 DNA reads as TGTGCCAGCAGTTACCGGGACAGGCCTCGCCTGTACTTC.

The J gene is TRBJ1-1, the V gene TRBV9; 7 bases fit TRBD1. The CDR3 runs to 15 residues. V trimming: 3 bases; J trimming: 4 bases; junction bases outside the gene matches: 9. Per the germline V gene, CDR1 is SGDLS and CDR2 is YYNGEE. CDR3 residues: CASSEKTGWITEAFF. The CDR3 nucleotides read TGTGCCAGCAGCGAGAAGACAGGGTGGATCACTGAAGCTTTCTTT.

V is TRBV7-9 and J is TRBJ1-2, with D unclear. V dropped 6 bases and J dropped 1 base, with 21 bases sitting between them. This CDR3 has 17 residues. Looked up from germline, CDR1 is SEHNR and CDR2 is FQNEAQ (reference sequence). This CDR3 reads CASSFTGSTNFNYGYTF. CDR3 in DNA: TGTGCCAGCAGTTTTACCGGGAGCACCAACTTTAACTATGGCTACACCTTC. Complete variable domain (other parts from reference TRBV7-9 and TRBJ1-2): DTGVSQNPRHKITKRGQNVTFRCDPISEHNRLYWYRQTLGQGPEFLTYFQNEAQLEKSRLLSDRFSAERPKGSFSTLEIQRTEQGDSAMYLCASSFTGSTNFNYGYTFGSGTRLTVV.

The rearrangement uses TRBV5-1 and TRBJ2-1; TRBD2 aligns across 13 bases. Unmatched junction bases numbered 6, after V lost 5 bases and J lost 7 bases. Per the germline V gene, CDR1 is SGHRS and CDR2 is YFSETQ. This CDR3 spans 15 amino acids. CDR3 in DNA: TGCGCCAGCAGTAGGGGGACTAGCGGGATGAATGAGCAGTTCTTC. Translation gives CASSRGTSGMNEQFF.

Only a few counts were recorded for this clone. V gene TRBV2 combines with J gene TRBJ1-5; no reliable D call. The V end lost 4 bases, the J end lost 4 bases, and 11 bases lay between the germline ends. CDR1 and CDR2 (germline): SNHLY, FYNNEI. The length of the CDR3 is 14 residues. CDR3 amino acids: CASSGLAPNQPQHF. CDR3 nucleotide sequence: TGTGCCAGCAGTGGACTGGCGCCTAATCAGCCCCAGCATTTT.

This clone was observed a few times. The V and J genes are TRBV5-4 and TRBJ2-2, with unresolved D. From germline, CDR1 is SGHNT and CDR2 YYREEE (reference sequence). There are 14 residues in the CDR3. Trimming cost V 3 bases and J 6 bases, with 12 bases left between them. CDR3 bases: TGTGCCAGCAGCTCCCCGTTTGAGTCCGGGGAGCTGTTTTTT. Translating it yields CASSSPFESGELFF.

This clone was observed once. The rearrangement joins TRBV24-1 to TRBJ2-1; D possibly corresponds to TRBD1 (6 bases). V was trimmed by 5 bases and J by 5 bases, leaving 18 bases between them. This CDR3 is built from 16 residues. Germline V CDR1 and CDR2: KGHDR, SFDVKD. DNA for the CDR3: TGTGCCACCAGTGCCTTCCGGGACAAGTTCGACAATGAGCAGTTCTTC. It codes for CATSAFRDKFDNEQFF.

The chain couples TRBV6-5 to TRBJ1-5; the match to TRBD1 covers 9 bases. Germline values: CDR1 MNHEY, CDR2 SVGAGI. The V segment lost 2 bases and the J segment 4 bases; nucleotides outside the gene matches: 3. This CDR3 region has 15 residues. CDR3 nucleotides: TGTGCCAGCAGTTACCCTGGACAGGGGAATCAGCCCCAGCATTTT. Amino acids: CASSYPGQGNQPQHF.

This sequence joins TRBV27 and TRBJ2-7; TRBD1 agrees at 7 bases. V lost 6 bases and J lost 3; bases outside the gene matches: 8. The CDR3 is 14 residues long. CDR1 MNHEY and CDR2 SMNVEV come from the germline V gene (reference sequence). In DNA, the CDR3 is TGTGCCAGCAGCCTAAACAGGGGAAGCTACGAGCAGTACTTC. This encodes CASSLNRGSYEQYF.

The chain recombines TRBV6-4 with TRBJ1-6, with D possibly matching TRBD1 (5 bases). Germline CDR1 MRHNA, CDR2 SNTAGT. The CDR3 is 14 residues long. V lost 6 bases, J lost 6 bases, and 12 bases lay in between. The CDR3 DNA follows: TGTGCCAGCAGCCCGGACACCAGTAATTCACCCCTCCACTTT. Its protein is CASSPDTSNSPLHF.

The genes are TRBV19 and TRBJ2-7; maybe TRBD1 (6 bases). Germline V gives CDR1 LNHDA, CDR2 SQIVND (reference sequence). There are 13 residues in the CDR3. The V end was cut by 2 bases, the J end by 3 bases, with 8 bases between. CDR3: CASSIQGNYEQYF. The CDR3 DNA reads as TGTGCCAGTAGTATACAGGGGAACTACGAGCAGTACTTC.

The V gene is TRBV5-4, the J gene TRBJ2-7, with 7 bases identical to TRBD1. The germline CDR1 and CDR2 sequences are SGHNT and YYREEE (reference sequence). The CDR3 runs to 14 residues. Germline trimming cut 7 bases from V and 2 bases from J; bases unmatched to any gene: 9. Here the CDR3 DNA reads TGTGCCAGCCTAAACCGGGACAGACCCTACGAGCAGTACTTC. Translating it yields CASLNRDRPYEQYF.

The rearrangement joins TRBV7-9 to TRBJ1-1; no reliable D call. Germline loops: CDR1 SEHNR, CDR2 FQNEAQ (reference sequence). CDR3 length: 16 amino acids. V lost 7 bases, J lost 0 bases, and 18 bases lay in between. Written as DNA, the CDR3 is TGTGCCAGCACCGAGGTGGGAGGTTCGATGAACACTGAAGCTTTCTTT. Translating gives CASTEVGGSMNTEAFF.

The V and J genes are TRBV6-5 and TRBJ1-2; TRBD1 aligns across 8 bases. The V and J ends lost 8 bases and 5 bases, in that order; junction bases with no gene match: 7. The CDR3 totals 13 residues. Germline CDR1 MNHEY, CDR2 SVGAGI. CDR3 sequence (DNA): TGTGCCAGCCAAATGGACAGGGAGTATGGCTACACCTTC. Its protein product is CASQMDREYGYTF.

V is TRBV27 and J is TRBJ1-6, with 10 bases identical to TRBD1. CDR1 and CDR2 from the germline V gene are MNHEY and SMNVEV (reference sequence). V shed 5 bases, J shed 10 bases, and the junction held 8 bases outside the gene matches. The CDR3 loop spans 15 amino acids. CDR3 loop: CASSRPDRGESPLHF. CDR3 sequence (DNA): TGTGCCAGCAGTCGCCCGGACAGGGGGGAATCACCCCTCCACTTT.

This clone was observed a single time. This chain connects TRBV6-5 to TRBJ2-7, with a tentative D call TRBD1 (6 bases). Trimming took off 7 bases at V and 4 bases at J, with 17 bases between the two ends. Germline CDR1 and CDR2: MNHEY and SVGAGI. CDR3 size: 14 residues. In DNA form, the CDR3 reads TGTGCCAGCAACCAAGGGGGTTCTTGGTACGAGCAGTACTTC. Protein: CASNQGGSWYEQYF.

The DNA for the CDR3 is TGTGCCAGCAGCCAAGTTCGCAGGGGCCCCTTGAACACTGAAGCTTTCTTT. Amino acid sequence: CASSQVRRGPLNTEAFF. The chain has TRBV14 and TRBJ1-1; a possible D gene is TRBD1 (6 bases). This CDR3 comprises 17 residues. The V gene's germline CDR1 is SGHDN and CDR2 FVKESK. V gave up 1 base and J gave up 0 bases, with 15 bases separating them.

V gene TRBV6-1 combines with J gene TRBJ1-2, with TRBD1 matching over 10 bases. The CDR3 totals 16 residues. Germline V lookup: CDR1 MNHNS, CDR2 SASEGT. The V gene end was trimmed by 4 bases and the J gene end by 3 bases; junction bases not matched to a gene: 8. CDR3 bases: TGTGCCAGCAGTGGACTGGGACAGGGGACTGACTATGGCTACACCTTC. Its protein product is CASSGLGQGTDYGYTF.

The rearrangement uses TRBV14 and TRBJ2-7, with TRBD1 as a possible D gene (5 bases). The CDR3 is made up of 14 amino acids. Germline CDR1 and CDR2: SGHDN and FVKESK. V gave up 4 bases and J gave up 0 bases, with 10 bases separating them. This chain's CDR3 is CASSPNRNSYEQYF. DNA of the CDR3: TGTGCCAGCAGCCCTAACAGGAACTCCTACGAGCAGTACTTC.

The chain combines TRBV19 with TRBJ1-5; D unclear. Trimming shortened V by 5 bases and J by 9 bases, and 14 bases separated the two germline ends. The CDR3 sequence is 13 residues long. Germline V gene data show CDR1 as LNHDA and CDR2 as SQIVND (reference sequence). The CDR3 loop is CASSDAGVGPQHF. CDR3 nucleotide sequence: TGTGCCAGTAGTGACGCGGGTGTTGGGCCCCAGCATTTT.

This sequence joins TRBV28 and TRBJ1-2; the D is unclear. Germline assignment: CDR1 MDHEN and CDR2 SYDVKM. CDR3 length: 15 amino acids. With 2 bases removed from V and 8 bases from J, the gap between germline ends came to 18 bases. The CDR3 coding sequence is TGTGCCAGCAGTTTAGGAGGAAGTAAAACTGAAGGCTACACCTTC. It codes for CASSLGGSKTEGYTF.

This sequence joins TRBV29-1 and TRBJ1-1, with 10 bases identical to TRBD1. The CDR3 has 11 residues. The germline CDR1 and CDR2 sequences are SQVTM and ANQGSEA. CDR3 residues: CIGQGDTEAFF. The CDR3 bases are TGCATAGGACAGGGGGACACTGAAGCTTTCTTT.

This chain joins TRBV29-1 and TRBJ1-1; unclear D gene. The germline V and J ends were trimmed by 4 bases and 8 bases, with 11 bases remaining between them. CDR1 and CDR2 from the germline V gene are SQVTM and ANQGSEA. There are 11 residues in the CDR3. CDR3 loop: CSVGVTGEAFF. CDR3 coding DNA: TGCAGCGTTGGAGTAACCGGGGAAGCTTTCTTT.

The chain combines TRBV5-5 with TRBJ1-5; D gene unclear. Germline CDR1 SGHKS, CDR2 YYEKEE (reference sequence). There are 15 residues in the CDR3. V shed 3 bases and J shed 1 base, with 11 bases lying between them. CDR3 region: CASSWGGISNQPQHF. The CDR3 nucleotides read TGTGCCAGCAGCTGGGGAGGCATAAGCAATCAGCCCCAGCATTTT. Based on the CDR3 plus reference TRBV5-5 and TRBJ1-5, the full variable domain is DAGVTQSPTHLIKTRGQQVTLRCSPISGHKSVSWYQQVLGQGPQFIFQYYEKEERGRGNFPDRFSARQFPNYSSELNVNALLLGDSALYLCASSWGGISNQPQHFGDGTRLSIL.

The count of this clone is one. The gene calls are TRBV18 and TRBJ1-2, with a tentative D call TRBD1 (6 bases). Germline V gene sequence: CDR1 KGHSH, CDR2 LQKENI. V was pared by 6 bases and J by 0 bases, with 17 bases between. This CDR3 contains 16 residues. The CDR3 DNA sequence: TGTGCCAGCTCGCCCTATACCGGGACACCTAACTATGGCTACACCTTC. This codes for CASSPYTGTPNYGYTF.

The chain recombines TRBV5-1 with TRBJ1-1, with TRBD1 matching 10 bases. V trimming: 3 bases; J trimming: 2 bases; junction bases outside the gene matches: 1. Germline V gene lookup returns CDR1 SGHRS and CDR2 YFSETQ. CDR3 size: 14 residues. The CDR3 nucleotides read TGCGCCAGCAGCTGGGACAGGGGTAACACTGAAGCTTTCTTT. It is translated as CASSWDRGNTEAFF.

The CDR3 loop reads CASSKDTSGGAGETQYF. The CDR3 region has the DNA TGTGCCAGCAGCAAGGATACTAGCGGGGGGGCTGGGGAGACCCAGTACTTC. The rearrangement uses TRBV21-1 and TRBJ2-5; the tabulated D call, TRBD2, remains unverified against the DNA. TRBV21-1 is an annotated pseudogene. CDR3 length: 17 amino acids.

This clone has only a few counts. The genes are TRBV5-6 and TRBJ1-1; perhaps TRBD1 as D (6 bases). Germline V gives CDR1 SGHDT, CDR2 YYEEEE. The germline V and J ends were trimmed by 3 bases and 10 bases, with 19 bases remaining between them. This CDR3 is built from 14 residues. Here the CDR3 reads CASSSDVRTAGAFF. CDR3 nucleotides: TGTGCCAGCAGCTCCGACGTTAGGACAGCCGGAGCTTTCTTT.

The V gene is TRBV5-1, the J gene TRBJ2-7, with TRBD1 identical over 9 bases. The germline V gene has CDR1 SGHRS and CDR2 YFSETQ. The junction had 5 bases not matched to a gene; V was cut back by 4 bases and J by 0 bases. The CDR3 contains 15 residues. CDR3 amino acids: CASSLRQGVSYEQYF. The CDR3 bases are TGCGCCAGCAGCCTAAGACAGGGGGTCTCCTACGAGCAGTACTTC.